This T cell receptor beta chain originates from a study of T-cell memory formation after mild COVID-19. Study-wide results and limits: CM and EM subsets held most contracting CD4+ clones; EMRA held CD8+ ones.

The 5'RACE method, run with constant-segment primers, produced TCR alpha and TCR beta cDNA libraries (carrying sample barcodes and UMIs). TCRdb called the 5' RACE reads again in MiXCR, with one record for every CDR3 protein. The data hold tens of thousands of distinct CDR3 sequences, with 7.4% observed a single time. This clonotype was seen many times. Its target is not known. V shed 6 bases, J shed 2 bases, and the junction held 12 bases outside the gene matches. This CDR3 has 16 residues. Germline CDR1 reads MDHEN; CDR2 reads SYDVKM. The material sequenced was PBMCs or a T cell subset sorted from them (not recorded which). The V call is TRBV28, the J call TRBJ2-5; TRBD2 matches at 7 bases. The clonotype was recovered from an adult woman who had mild COVID-19 (a few samples of this study predate the infection). Cell type and time point are not known. In DNA form, the CDR3 reads TGTGCCAGCAGGGGTAGCGGGTCCGGGGCACAAGAGACCCAGTACTTC. Its translation is CASRGSGSGAQETQYF.